The 7 T cell receptor beta chains listed next were all sequenced from one sample in a study of monozygotic twins with inflammatory bowel disease (dated by TCRdb to about 2019). The method was 5' RACE. Sequenced using an Illumina HiSeq 2500. Each entry corresponds to one CDR3 protein sequence from reads that TCRdb reprocessed, and DNA is not given. The sample table on file contains about 380,000 distinct CDR3 sequences. Of the sample, around 2.6% falls within the top ten clones. Sequences were obtained from blood. Receptor source: a human donor with ulcerative colitis or Crohn's disease, or a healthy co-twin of an affected twin (not recorded which).

V usage is TRBV9 and J usage is TRBJ2-2; TCRdb selects TRBD1, and the lack of DNA leaves this call unchecked. CDR1 is SGDLS, CDR2 YYNGEE, per germline. This CDR3 spans 17 amino acids. The CDR3 sequence is CASSQNPDSPNTGELFF.

The CDR3 sequence: CSAWGGSKDTQYF. The rearrangement links TRBV20-1 to TRBJ2-3; TCRdb picks TRBD1, but there is no DNA to check that call. The CDR3 consists of 13 residues. The germline gives CDR1 DFQATT, CDR2 SNEGSKA (reference sequence).

V is TRBV12-3 or TRBV12-4 and J is TRBJ2-4; TCRdb proposes TRBD1, but this gene call is untestable without DNA. The CDR3 is 13 amino acids. The CDR3 protein is CASSSAGPNIQYF.

The V and J genes are TRBV19 and TRBJ1-5; the TCRdb D gene call, TRBD1, has no DNA to confirm it. Germline CDR1 and CDR2: LNHDA and SQIVND (reference sequence). CDR3 length: 15 amino acids. The CDR3 sequence: CASNPDTGEGQPQHF. The full variable domain, completed using reference TRBV19 and TRBJ1-5, is DGGITQSPKYLFRKEGQNVTLSCEQNLNHDAMYWYRQDPGQGLRLIYYSQIVNDFQKGDIAEGYSVSREKKESFPLTVTSAQKNPTAFYLCASNPDTGEGQPQHFGDGTRLSIL.

V gene TRBV6-5 combines with J gene TRBJ1-1; the D gene TCRdb calls, TRBD1, cannot be checked with no DNA. The CDR3 runs to 14 residues. The germline gives CDR1 MNHEY, CDR2 SVGAGI. CDR3 sequence reads: CASSYVQGITEAFF.

The gene calls are TRBV5-1 and TRBJ2-5; TCRdb's D call, TRBD1, is unchecked because there is no DNA. CDR3 length: 12 amino acids. The germline V gene has CDR1 SGHRS and CDR2 YFSETQ. The chain's CDR3 is CASSGGTETQYF.

CDR3 residues: CASSAYTEAFF. The chain combines TRBV7-9 with TRBJ1-1. Germline-derived CDR1 and CDR2 are SEHNR and FQNEAQ (reference sequence). The CDR3 spans 11 residues.